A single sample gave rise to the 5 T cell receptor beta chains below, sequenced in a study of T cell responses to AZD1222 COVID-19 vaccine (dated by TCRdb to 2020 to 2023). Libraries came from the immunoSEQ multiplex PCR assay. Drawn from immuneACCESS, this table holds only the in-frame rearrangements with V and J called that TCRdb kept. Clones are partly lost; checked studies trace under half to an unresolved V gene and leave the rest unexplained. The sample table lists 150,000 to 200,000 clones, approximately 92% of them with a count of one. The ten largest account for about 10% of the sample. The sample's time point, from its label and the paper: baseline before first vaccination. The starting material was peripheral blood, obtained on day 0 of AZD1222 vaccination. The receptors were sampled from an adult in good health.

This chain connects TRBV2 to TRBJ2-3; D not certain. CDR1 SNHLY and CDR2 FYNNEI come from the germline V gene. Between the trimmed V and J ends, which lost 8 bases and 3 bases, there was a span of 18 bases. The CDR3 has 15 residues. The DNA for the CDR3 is TGTGCCAGCGGGATGAGACCCTTACTTACAGATACGCAGTATTTT. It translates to CASGMRPLLTDTQYF.

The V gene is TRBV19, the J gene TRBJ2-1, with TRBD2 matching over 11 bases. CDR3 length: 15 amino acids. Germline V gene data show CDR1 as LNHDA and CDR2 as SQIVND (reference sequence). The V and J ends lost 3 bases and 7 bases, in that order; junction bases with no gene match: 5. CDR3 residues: CASSITSGRGNEQFF. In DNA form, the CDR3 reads TGTGCCAGTAGTATTACTAGCGGGAGAGGTAATGAGCAGTTCTTC.

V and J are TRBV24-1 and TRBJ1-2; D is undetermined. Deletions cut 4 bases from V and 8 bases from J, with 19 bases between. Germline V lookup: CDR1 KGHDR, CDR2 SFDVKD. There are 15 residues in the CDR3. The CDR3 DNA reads TGTGCCACCAGTGAGACGTCCTCAGCCTTGCGGGGCTACACCTTC. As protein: CATSETSSALRGYTF.

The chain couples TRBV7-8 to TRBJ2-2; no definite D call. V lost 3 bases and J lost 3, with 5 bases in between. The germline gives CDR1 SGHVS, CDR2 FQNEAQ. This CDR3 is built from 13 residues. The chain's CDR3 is CASSLVDTGELFF. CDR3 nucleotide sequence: TGTGCCAGCAGCTTGGTGGACACCGGGGAGCTGTTTTTT.

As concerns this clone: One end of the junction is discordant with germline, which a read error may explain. CDR3: CASRLSGFGGFSGELFF. The CDR3 region has the DNA TGTGCCAGCAGATTATCAGGTTTCGGGGGCTTCTCCGGGGAGCTGTTTTTT. The V gene is TRBV28, the J gene TRBJ2-2; TRBD1 or TRBD2 may be the D gene (6 bases each). The CDR3 length is 17 residues. Looked up from germline, CDR1 is MDHEN and CDR2 is SYDVKM.